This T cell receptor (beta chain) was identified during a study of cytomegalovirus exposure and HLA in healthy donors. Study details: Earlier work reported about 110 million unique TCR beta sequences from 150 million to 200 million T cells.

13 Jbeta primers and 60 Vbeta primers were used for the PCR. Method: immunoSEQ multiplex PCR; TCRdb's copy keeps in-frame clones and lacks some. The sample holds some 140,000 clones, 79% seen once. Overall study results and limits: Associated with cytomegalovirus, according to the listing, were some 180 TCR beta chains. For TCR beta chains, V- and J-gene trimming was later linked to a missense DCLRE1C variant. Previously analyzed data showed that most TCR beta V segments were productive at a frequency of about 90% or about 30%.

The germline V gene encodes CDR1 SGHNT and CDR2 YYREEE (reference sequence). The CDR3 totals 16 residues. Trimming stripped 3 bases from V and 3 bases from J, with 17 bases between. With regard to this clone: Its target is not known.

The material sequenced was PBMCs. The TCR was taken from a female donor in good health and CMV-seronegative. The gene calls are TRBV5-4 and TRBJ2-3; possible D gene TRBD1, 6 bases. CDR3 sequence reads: CASSWMGQDLTDTQYF. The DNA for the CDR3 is TGTGCCAGCAGCTGGATGGGACAAGACCTTACAGATACGCAGTATTTT.